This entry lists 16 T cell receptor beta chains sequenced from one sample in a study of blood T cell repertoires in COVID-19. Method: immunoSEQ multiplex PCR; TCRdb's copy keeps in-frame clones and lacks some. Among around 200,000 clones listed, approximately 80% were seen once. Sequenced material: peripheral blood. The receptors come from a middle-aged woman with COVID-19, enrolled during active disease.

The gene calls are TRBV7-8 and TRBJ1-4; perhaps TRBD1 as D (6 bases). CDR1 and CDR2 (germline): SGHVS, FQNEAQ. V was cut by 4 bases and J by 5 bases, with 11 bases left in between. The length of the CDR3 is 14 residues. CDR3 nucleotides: TGTGCCAGCAGCTCAGGGGCGATGAATGAAAAACTGTTTTTT. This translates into CASSSGAMNEKLFF. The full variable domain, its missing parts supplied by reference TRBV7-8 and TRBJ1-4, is GAGVSQSPRYKVAKRGQDVALRCDPISGHVSLFWYQQALGQGPEFLTYFQNEAQLDKSGLPSDRFFAERPEGSVSTLKIQRTQQEDSAVYLCASSSGAMNEKLFFGSGTQLSVL.

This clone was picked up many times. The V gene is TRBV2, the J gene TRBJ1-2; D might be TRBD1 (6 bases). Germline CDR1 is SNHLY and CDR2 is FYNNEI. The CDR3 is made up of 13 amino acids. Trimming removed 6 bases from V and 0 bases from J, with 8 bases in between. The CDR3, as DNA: TGTGCCAGCAGCAGACAGGCTAACTATGGCTACACCTTC. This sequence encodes CASSRQANYGYTF.

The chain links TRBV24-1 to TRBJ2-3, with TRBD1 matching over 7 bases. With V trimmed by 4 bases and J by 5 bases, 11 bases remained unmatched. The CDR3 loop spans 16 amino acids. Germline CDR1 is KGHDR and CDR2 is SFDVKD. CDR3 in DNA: TGTGCCACCAGTGACCCCCAAGGGGGCGAGGGAGATACGCAGTATTTT. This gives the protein CATSDPQGGEGDTQYF.

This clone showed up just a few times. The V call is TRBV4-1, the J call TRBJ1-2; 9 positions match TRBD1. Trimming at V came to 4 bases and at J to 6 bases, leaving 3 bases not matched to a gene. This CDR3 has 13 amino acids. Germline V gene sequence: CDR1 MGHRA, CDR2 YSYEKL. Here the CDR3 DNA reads TGCGCCAGCAGCCTTGGGGACAGGGATGGCTACACCTTC. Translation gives CASSLGDRDGYTF.

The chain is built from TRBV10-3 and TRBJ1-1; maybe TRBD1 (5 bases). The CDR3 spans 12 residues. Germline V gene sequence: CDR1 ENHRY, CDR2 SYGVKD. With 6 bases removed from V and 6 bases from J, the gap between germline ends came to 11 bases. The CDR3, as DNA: TGTGCCATCAGCACGGGGGACGCTGAAGCTTTCTTT. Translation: CAISTGDAEAFF.

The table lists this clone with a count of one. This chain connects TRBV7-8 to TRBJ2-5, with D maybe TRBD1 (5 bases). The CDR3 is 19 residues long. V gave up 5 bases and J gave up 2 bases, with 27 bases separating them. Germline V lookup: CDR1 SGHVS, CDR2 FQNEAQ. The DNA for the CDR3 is TGTGCCAGCAGCCCCGACCCTAGACGTAGTGGGGCAGATCAAGAGACCCAGTACTTC. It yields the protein CASSPDPRRSGADQETQYF. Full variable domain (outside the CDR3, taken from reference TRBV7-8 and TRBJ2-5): GAGVSQSPRYKVAKRGQDVALRCDPISGHVSLFWYQQALGQGPEFLTYFQNEAQLDKSGLPSDRFFAERPEGSVSTLKIQRTQQEDSAVYLCASSPDPRRSGADQETQYFGPGTRLLVL.

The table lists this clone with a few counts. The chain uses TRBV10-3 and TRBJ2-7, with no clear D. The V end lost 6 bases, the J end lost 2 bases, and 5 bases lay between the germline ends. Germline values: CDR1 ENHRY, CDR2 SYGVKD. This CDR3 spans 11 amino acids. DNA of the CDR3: TGTGCCATCAGCAGGACCTACGAGCAGTACTTC. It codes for CAISRTYEQYF.

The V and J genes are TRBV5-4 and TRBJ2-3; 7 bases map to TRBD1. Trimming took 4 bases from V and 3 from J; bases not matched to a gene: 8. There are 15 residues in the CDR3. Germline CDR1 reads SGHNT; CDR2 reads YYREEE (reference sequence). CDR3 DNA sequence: TGTGCCAGCAGCCTGGTCCAGGGGGTAACAGATACGCAGTATTTT. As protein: CASSLVQGVTDTQYF.

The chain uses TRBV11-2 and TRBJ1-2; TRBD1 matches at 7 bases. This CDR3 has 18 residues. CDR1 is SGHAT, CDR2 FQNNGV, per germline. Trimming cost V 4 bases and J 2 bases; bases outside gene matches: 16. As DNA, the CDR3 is TGTGCCAGCAGCTCCCTAGGGGGCAGATCCCTCCCGAACTATGGCTACACCTTC. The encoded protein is CASSSLGGRSLPNYGYTF.

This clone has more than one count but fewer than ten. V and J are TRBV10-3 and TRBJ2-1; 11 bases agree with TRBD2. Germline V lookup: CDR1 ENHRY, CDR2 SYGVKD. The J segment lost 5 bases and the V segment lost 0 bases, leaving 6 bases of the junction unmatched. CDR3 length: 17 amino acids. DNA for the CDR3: TGTGCCATCAGTGAGTCGATGGCTAGCGGGAGGCACAATGAGCAGTTCTTC. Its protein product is CAISESMASGRHNEQFF.

CDR3 protein: CASSLVGVHRGNEQFF. The CDR3 DNA follows: TGTGCCAGCAGCTTAGTCGGCGTCCACCGGGGGAATGAGCAGTTCTTC. V is TRBV7-3 and J is TRBJ2-1; D might be TRBD2 (6 bases). The CDR3 spans 16 residues. The ends were cut back, 2 bases at V and 7 bases at J, with 18 bases in the middle. Germline CDR1 and CDR2: SGHTA and FQGTGA.

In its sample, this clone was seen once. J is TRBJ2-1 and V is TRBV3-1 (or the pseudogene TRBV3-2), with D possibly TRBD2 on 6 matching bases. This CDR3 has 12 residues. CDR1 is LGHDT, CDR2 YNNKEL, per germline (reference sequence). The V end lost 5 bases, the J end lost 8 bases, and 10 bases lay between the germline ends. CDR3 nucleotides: TGTGCCAGCAGCAGACTAGACTATGAGCAGTTCTTC. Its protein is CASSRLDYEQFF.

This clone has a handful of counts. CDR3 bases: TGCGCCAGCAGGGGGGACAGGGGCTTTGGTCAGCCCCAGCATTTT. Translation gives CASRGDRGFGQPQHF. The J gene is TRBJ1-5, the V gene TRBV10-1; 10 nucleotides match TRBD1. V trimming: 6 bases; J trimming: 6 bases; junction bases outside the gene matches: 8. The CDR3 has 15 amino acids. The germline V gene encodes CDR1 WNHNN and CDR2 SYGVQD (reference sequence).

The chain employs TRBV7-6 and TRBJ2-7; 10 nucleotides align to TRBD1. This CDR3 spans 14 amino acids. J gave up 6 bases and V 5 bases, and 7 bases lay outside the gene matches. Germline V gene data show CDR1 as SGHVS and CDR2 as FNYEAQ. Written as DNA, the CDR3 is TGTGCCAGCAGCCGGACAGGGGGATCCCCCGAGCAGTACTTC. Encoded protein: CASSRTGGSPEQYF.

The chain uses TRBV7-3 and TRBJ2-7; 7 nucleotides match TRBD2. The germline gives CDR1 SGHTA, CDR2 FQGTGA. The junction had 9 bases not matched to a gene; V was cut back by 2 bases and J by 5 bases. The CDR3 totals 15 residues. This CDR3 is CASSLEGRASDEQYF. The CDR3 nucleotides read TGTGCCAGCAGCTTAGAAGGGAGGGCGTCGGACGAGCAGTACTTC.

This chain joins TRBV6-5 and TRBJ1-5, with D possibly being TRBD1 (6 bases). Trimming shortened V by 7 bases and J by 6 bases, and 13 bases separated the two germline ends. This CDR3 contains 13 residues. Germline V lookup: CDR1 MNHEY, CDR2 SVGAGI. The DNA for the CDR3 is TGTGCCAGCACTCGAAAACAGGGTCAGCCCCAGCATTTT. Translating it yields CASTRKQGQPQHF.